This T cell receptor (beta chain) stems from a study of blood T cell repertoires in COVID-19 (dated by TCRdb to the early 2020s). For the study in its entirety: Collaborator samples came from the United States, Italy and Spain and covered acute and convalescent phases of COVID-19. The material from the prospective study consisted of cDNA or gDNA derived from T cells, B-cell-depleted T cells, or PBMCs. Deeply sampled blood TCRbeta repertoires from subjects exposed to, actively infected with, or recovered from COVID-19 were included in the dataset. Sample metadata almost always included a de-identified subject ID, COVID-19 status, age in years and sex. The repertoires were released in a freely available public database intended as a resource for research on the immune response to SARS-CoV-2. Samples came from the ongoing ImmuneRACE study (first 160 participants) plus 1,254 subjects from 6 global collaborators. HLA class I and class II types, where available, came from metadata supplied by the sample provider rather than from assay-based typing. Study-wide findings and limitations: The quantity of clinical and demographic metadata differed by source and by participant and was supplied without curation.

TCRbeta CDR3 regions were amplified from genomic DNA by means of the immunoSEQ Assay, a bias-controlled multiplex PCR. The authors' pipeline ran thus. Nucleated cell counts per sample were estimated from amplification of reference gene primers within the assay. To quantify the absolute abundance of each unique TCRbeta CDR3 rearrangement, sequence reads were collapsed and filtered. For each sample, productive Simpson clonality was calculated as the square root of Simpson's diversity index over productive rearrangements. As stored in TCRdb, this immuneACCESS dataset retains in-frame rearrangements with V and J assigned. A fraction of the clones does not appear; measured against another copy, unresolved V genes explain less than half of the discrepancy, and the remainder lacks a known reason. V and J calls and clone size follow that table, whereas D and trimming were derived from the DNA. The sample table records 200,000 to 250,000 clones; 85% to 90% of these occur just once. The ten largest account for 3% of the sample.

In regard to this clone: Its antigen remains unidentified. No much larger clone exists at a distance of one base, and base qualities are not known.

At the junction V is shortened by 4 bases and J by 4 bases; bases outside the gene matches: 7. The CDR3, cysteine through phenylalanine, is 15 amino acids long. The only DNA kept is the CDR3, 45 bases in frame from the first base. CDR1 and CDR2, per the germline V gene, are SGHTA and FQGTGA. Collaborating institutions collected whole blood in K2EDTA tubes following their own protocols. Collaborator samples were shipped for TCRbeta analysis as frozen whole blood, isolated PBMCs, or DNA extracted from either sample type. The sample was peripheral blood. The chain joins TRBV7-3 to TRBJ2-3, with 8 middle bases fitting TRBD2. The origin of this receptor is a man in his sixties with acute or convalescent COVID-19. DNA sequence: TGTGCCAGCAGCTCGGGACTAGGGAGCGCAGATACGCAGTATTTT. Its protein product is CASSSGLGSADTQYF.